The table lists the clone carrying this TCR beta chain with a few counts. V shed 3 bases and J 5 bases; nucleotides not matched to a gene: 9. The CDR3 loop spans 15 amino acids. CDR1 is SGHNT, CDR2 YYREEE, per germline (reference sequence). Profiled with immunoSEQ multiplex PCR; TCRdb holds only in-frame clones, not every one. The sample carries 72,000 or so clones, 81% recorded once. The data are from a study of blood T cell repertoires in COVID-19. The chain has TRBV5-4 and TRBJ2-7, with 9 bases matching TRBD2. The receptor was derived from a human donor in a cohort sampled during active COVID-19. The source material was peripheral blood. CDR3 protein: CASSSVGIAGDEQYF. CDR3 bases: TGTGCCAGCAGCTCTGTTGGGATAGCGGGAGACGAGCAGTACTTC. The full variable domain, with the rest looked up from reference TRBV5-4 and TRBJ2-7, is ETGVTQSPTHLIKTRGQQVTLRCSSQSGHNTVSWYQQALGQGPQFIFQYYREEENGRGNFPPRFSGLQFPNYSSELNVNALELDDSALYLCASSSVGIAGDEQYFGPGTRLTVT.